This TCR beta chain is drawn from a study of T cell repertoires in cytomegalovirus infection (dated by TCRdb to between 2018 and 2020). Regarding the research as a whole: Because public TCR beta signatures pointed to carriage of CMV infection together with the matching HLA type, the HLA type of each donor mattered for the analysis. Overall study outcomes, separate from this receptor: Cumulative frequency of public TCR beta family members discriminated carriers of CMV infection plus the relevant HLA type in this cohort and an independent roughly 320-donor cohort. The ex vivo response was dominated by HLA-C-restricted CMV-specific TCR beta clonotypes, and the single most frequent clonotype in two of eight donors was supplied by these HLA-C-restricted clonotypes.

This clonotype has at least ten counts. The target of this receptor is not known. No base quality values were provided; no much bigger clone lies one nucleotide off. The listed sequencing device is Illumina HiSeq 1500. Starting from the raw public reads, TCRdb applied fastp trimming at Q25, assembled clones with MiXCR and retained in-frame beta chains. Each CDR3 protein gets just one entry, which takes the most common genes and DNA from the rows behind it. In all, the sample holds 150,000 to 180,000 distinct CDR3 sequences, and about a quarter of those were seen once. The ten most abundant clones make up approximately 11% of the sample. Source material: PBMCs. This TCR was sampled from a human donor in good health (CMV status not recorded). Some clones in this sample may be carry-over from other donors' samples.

The CDR3 loop reads CASSLVRGAGANVLTF. The bases read TGCGCCAGCAGCTTGGTTCGTGGGGCTGGGGCCAACGTCCTGACTTTC. Recombination linked TRBV5-1 to TRBJ2-6; no D gene call is confident. CDR1 SGHRS and CDR2 YFSETQ are derived from the germline V gene. V is cut by 0 bases and J by 2 bases, and the space between the germline ends is 9 bases. CDR3 length: 16 amino acids, cysteine to phenylalanine. Only the CDR3 DNA stays, 48 bases, in frame from base 1.